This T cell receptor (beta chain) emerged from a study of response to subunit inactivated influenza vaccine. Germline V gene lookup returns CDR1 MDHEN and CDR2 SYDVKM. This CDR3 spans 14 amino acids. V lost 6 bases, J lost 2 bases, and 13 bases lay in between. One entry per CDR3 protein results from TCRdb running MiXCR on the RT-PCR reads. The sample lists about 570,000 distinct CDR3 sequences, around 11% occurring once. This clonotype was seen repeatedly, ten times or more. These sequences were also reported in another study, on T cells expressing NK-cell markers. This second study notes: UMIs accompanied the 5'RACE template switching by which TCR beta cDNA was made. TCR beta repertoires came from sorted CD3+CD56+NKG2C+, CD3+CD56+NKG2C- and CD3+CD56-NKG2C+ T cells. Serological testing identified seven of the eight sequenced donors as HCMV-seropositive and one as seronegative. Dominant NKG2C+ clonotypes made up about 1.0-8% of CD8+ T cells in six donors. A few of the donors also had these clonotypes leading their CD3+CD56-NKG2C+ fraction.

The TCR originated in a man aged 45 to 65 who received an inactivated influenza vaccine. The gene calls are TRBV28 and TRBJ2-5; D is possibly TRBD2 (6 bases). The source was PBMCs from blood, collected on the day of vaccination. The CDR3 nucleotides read TGTGCCAGCAGCCTTCGCGGGGTACAAGAGACCCAGTACTTC. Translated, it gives CASSLRGVQETQYF.